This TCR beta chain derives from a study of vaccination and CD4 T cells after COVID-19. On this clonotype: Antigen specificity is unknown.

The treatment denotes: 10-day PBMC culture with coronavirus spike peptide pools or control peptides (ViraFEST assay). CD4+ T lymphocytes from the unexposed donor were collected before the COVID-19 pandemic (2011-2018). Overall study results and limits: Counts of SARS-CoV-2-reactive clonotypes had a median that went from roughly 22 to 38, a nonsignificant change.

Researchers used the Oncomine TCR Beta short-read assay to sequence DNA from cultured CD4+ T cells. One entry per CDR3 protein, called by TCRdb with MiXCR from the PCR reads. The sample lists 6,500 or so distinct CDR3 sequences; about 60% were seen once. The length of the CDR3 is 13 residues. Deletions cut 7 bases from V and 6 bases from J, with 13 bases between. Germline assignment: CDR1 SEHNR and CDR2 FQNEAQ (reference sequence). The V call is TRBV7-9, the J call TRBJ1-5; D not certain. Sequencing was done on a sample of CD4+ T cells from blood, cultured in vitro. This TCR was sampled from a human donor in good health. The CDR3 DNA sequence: TGTGCCAGCACCCGGGGAGTTAGTCAGCCCCAGCATTTT. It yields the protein CASTRGVSQPQHF. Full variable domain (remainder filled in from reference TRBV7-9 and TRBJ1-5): DTGVSQNPRHKITKRGQNVTFRCDPISEHNRLYWYRQTLGQGPEFLTYFQNEAQLEKSRLLSDRFSAERPKGSFSTLEIQRTEQGDSAMYLCASTRGVSQPQHFGDGTRLSIL.